The clone carrying this TCR beta chain was counted only a few times. Its antigen remains unidentified. This sample was included in a study of cytomegalovirus exposure and HLA in healthy donors. Study observations and caveats: Most TCR sequences were uncommon, yet certain public TCRs appeared in many donors. Upon later analysis, TCR association rates were observed to vary by HLA locus, being highest for DRB1 and lowest for HLA-C.

In the PCR, 60 Vbeta and 13 Jbeta primers were used. Measured with immunoSEQ multiplex PCR; TCRdb has only the in-frame clones, and not every one. The sample records under 200,000 clones, around 68% being singletons. The TCR was taken from a man in his fifties or sixties in good health and CMV-seronegative. The source material was PBMCs.

As DNA, the CDR3 is TGTGCCACCAGCCCCCGAGACAATACGCAGTATTTT. This translates into CATSPRDNTQYF. This rearrangement joins TRBV15 to TRBJ2-3; D unclear. The length of the CDR3 is 12 residues. Germline lookup yields CDR1 LNHNV and CDR2 YYDKDF (reference sequence). Trimming took 5 bases from V and 7 from J, leaving 10 bases between them.